This is a list of T cell receptor beta chains from one sample in a study of blood T cell repertoires in COVID-19. Profiling relied on immunoSEQ multiplex PCR, and the TCRdb table lists in-frame clones only, not all of them. The sample holds approximately 52,000 clones, 65% to 90% seen once. The sample consisted of peripheral blood. The receptors come from a human donor in a cohort sampled during active COVID-19. CDR3s include the opening cysteine and the closing phenylalanine or tryptophan. A D gene is named only where the DNA matches it firmly. Rows may omit the clone size; those that give it use once, few, many or a size class.

size: .; D: .; J: TRBJ1-6; V: TRBV6-1; CDR3: CASSESRAERSPLHF; DNA: TGTGCCAGCAGTGAATCGCGGGCAGAGAGGTCACCCCTCCACTTT
size: .; D: .; J: TRBJ1-4; V: TRBV27; CDR3: CASSWTAPNEKLFF; DNA: TGTGCCAGCAGCTGGACAGCCCCTAATGAAAAACTGTTTTTT
size: .; D: TRBD2; J: TRBJ2-1; V: TRBV18; CDR3: CASSIAGGTFNEQFF; DNA: TGTGCCAGCTCAATAGCGGGAGGAACTTTCAATGAGCAGTTCTTC
size: few; D: .; J: TRBJ1-2; V: TRBV12-3/TRBV12-4; CDR3: CASGEQYGYTF; DNA: TGTGCCAGCGGGGAGCAGTATGGCTACACCTTC
size: .; D: TRBD2; J: TRBJ2-7; V: TRBV18; CDR3: CASSPGLAGYEQYF; DNA: TGTGCCAGCTCACCAGGACTAGCGGGGTACGAGCAGTACTTC
size: once; D: .; J: TRBJ1-5; V: TRBV28; CDR3: CASSFDFRDQPQHF; DNA: TGTGCCAGCAGTTTTGATTTCAGGGATCAGCCCCAGCATTTT
size: .; D: .; J: TRBJ2-5; V: TRBV19; CDR3: CASSIMGGETQYF; DNA: TGTGCCAGTAGTATTATGGGGGGAGAGACCCAGTACTTC
size: .; D: TRBD2; J: TRBJ2-7; V: TRBV2; CDR3: CASKRENEQYF; DNA: TGTGCCAGCAAGCGGGAGAACGAGCAGTACTTC
size: .; D: TRBD2; J: TRBJ2-7; V: TRBV18; CDR3: CASSPRLAPSSYEQYF; DNA: TGTGCCAGCTCACCGCGACTAGCGCCTAGCTCCTACGAGCAGTACTTC
size: .; D: TRBD2; J: TRBJ2-7; V: TRBV5-1; CDR3: CASSLGLAGEEQYF; DNA: TGCGCCAGCAGCTTAGGACTAGCGGGAGAAGAGCAGTACTTC
size: .; D: TRBD1; J: TRBJ1-1; V: TRBV18; CDR3: CASSLGQGGVNTEAFF; DNA: TGTGCCAGCTCACTCGGACAGGGCGGAGTGAACACTGAAGCTTTCTTT
size: .; D: .; J: TRBJ1-5; V: TRBV18; CDR3: CASSPGQNQPQHF; DNA: TGTGCCAGCTCACCTGGGCAGAATCAGCCCCAGCATTTT
size: .; D: .; J: TRBJ1-2; V: TRBV24-1; CDR3: CATSAPQTGRDAYVYGYTF; DNA: TGTGCCACCAGTGCCCCCCAGACGGGGCGGGACGCCTACGTCTATGGCTACACCTTC
size: .; D: .; J: TRBJ2-5; V: TRBV6-1; CDR3: CASSEDGYGETQYF; DNA: TGTGCCAGCAGTGAAGACGGGTATGGGGAGACCCAGTACTTC
size: once; D: .; J: TRBJ2-7; V: TRBV6-5; CDR3: CASSYPLERRGYEQYF; DNA: TGTGCCAGCAGTTACCCCCTGGAGCGGAGGGGTTACGAGCAGTACTTC
size: .; D: TRBD2; J: TRBJ2-7; V: TRBV24-1; CDR3: CATSDFSGGVYEQYF; DNA: TGTGCCACCAGTGATTTTTCGGGGGGAGTCTACGAGCAGTACTTC
size: .; D: TRBD1; J: TRBJ1-1; V: TRBV25-1; CDR3: CASRESGTGLTEAFF; DNA: TGTGCCAGCAGAGAGTCCGGGACAGGATTAACTGAAGCTTTCTTT
size: .; D: .; J: TRBJ1-1; V: TRBV5-1; CDR3: CATSEGPGTEAFF; DNA: TGCGCCACCTCGGAGGGGCCGGGCACTGAAGCTTTCTTT
size: .; D: TRBD2; J: TRBJ2-3; V: TRBV28; CDR3: CASSLPSRTSGRLLGGDTQYF; DNA: TGTGCCAGCAGTCTCCCCTCTAGAACTAGCGGGAGGTTGCTCGGGGGGGATACGCAGTATTTT
size: .; D: TRBD2; J: TRBJ2-3; V: TRBV19; CDR3: CASKPGLGEYTQYF; DNA: TGTGCCAGTAAACCGGGACTAGGTGAATATACGCAGTATTTT
size: .; D: TRBD1; J: TRBJ1-1; V: TRBV5-1; CDR3: CASSWGQPGREKAFF; DNA: TGCGCCAGCAGCTGGGGACAGCCCGGGAGGGAGAAAGCTTTCTTT
size: .; D: TRBD2; J: TRBJ2-5; V: TRBV30; CDR3: CAWSVPVSGGETQYF; DNA: TGTGCCTGGAGTGTACCTGTCTCGGGGGGAGAGACCCAGTACTTC
size: .; D: .; J: TRBJ1-2; V: TRBV10-2; CDR3: CASSVFTANYGYTF; DNA: TGCGCCAGCAGTGTATTTACAGCTAACTATGGCTACACCTTC
size: once; D: TRBD2; J: TRBJ2-7; V: TRBV2; CDR3: CASSDMRGATSGRARYEQYF; DNA: TGTGCCAGCAGTGATATGAGGGGCGCGACTAGCGGGAGGGCGCGGTACGAGCAGTACTTC
size: .; D: TRBD2; J: TRBJ2-2; V: TRBV14; CDR3: CASSQGKTSGSSNTGELFF; DNA: TGTGCCAGCAGCCAAGGTAAGACTAGCGGGAGCTCGAACACCGGGGAGCTGTTTTTT
size: .; D: .; J: TRBJ2-1; V: TRBV5-4; CDR3: CASSSENSYNEQFF; DNA: TGTGCCAGCAGCTCCGAGAACTCCTACAATGAGCAGTTCTTC
size: .; D: .; J: TRBJ2-3; V: TRBV28; CDR3: CASSLYEGIGSKKDTQYF; DNA: TGTGCCAGCAGTTTGTATGAGGGGATCGGGAGTAAGAAAGATACGCAGTATTTT
size: .; D: TRBD2; J: TRBJ2-1; V: TRBV30; CDR3: CAWRLPGLAGSGQFF; DNA: TGTGCCTGGAGACTTCCGGGACTAGCGGGAAGTGGGCAGTTCTTC
size: .; D: .; J: TRBJ2-1; V: TRBV5-4; CDR3: CASSLRSGSYNEQFF; DNA: TGTGCCAGCAGCTTGCGGAGCGGTTCCTACAATGAGCAGTTCTTC
size: medium-sized; D: .; J: TRBJ1-2; V: TRBV4-3; CDR3: CASSQEFDRGLNYGYTF; DNA: TGCGCCAGCAGCCAAGAATTTGACCGAGGACTTAACTATGGCTACACCTTC
size: .; D: TRBD1; J: TRBJ2-7; V: TRBV7-2; CDR3: CASSLSTGSIHEQYF; DNA: TGTGCCAGCAGCTTATCGACAGGGTCTATTCACGAGCAGTACTTC
size: .; D: TRBD1; J: TRBJ1-3; V: TRBV28; CDR3: CASNLQGRNTIYF; DNA: TGTGCCAGCAACCTACAGGGGCGAAACACCATATATTTT
size: .; D: TRBD1; J: TRBJ1-1; V: TRBV9; CDR3: CASSVAGQGEGTEAFF; DNA: TGTGCCAGCAGCGTAGCGGGGCAGGGGGAAGGCACTGAAGCTTTCTTT
size: .; D: TRBD1; J: TRBJ1-1; V: TRBV19; CDR3: CATYVGTGYGRAFF; DNA: TGTGCCACCTACGTCGGGACAGGGTACGGACGGGCTTTCTTT
size: .; D: .; J: TRBJ2-1; V: TRBV4-3; CDR3: CASSPRGGVSSYNEQFF; DNA: TGCGCCAGCAGCCCCCGAGGGGGGGTAAGCTCCTACAATGAGCAGTTCTTC
size: .; D: .; J: TRBJ2-7; V: TRBV3-1/TRBV3-2; CDR3: CASSQVSGGPYEQYF; DNA: TGTGCCAGCAGCCAAGTCTCAGGGGGGCCCTACGAGCAGTACTTC
size: .; D: .; J: TRBJ2-3; V: TRBV11-2; CDR3: CASSLDTTDTQYF; DNA: TGTGCCAGCAGCTTAGATACTACAGATACGCAGTATTTT
size: .; D: TRBD2; J: TRBJ2-7; V: TRBV10-1; CDR3: CASSESGTSYEQYF; DNA: TGCGCCAGCAGTGAGAGCGGGACCTCCTACGAGCAGTACTTC
size: .; D: .; J: TRBJ2-7; V: TRBV4-3; CDR3: CASSQSTPHPMEQYF; DNA: TGCGCCAGCAGCCAATCGACTCCCCACCCCATGGAGCAGTACTTC
size: .; D: TRBD2; J: TRBJ2-1; V: TRBV5-3; CDR3: CARSGLLAGVRNEQFF; DNA: TGTGCCAGAAGCGGTCTTTTAGCGGGAGTTCGCAATGAGCAGTTCTTC
size: .; D: TRBD1; J: TRBJ1-5; V: TRBV12-3/TRBV12-4; CDR3: CASRTRGDQPQHF; DNA: TGTGCCAGCAGAACCAGGGGGGATCAGCCCCAGCATTTT
size: .; D: TRBD1; J: TRBJ1-1; V: TRBV7-2; CDR3: CASSPGTVWGTEAFF; DNA: TGTGCCAGCAGCCCTGGGACAGTATGGGGCACTGAAGCTTTCTTT
size: few; D: .; J: TRBJ1-2; V: TRBV29-1; CDR3: CSVEVAGSYGYTF; DNA: TGCAGCGTTGAGGTAGCGGGGTCCTATGGCTACACCTTC
size: .; D: .; J: TRBJ1-1; V: TRBV10-1; CDR3: CASSAGTTLLNTEAFF; DNA: TGCGCCAGCTCAGCCGGGACAACCCTCCTGAACACTGAAGCTTTCTTT
size: .; D: .; J: TRBJ2-7; V: TRBV28; CDR3: CASSTGSYEQYF; DNA: TGTGCCAGCAGCACAGGGAGTTACGAGCAGTACTTC
size: .; D: .; J: TRBJ2-6; V: TRBV5-4; CDR3: CASSLARGTGANVLTF; DNA: TGTGCCAGCAGCTTGGCCCGAGGGACTGGGGCCAACGTCCTGACTTTC
size: .; D: TRBD2; J: TRBJ2-5; V: TRBV7-8; CDR3: CASSFSGRAFRETQYF; DNA: TGTGCCAGCAGCTTTAGCGGGAGGGCATTCCGAGAGACCCAGTACTTC
size: once; D: .; J: TRBJ2-5; V: TRBV7-2; CDR3: CASSPDFGRPQYF; DNA: TGTGCCAGCAGCCCGGACTTCGGGAGACCCCAGTACTTC
size: .; D: .; J: TRBJ1-4; V: TRBV6-2/TRBV6-3; CDR3: CASSYYGEKLFF; DNA: TGTGCCAGCAGTTACTACGGGGAAAAACTGTTTTTT
size: .; D: .; J: TRBJ1-1; V: TRBV28; CDR3: CASSLAATREAFF; DNA: TGTGCCAGCAGTTTAGCCGCGACGAGGGAAGCTTTCTTT
size: .; D: TRBD1; J: TRBJ2-5; V: TRBV27; CDR3: CASSAPGQGEETQYF; DNA: TGTGCCAGCAGTGCACCGGGACAGGGGGAAGAGACCCAGTACTTC
size: .; D: TRBD1; J: TRBJ1-6; V: TRBV9; CDR3: CASSWEAGGGSPLHF; DNA: TGTGCCAGCAGCTGGGAGGCAGGGGGCGGTTCACCCCTCCACTTT
size: few; D: TRBD1; J: TRBJ2-5; V: TRBV9; CDR3: CASSQDRGGALRETQYF; DNA: TGTGCCAGCAGCCAAGACAGGGGGGGCGCATTAAGGGAGACCCAGTACTTC
size: .; D: .; J: TRBJ1-2; V: TRBV28; CDR3: CASSLKGLPSGGYTF; DNA: TGTGCCAGCAGTTTAAAGGGACTGCCTAGTGGGGGCTACACCTTC
size: .; D: .; J: TRBJ2-7; V: TRBV5-4; CDR3: CASSPAGAYSHEQYF; DNA: TGTGCCAGCAGCCCCGCGGGCGCGTACTCCCACGAGCAGTACTTC
size: .; D: .; J: TRBJ2-5; V: TRBV28; CDR3: CASSLGGPGETQYF; DNA: TGTGCCAGCAGTTTAGGGGGCCCGGGGGAGACCCAGTACTTC
size: .; D: .; J: TRBJ2-5; V: TRBV18; CDR3: CASSPLTGQETQYF; DNA: TGTGCCAGCTCACCCTTGACAGGCCAAGAGACCCAGTACTTC
size: few; D: .; J: TRBJ1-2; V: TRBV6-2/TRBV6-3; CDR3: CASSYKRSAGYTF; DNA: TGTGCCAGCAGTTACAAAAGGAGTGCCGGCTACACCTTC
size: .; D: TRBD1; J: TRBJ2-3; V: TRBV9; CDR3: CASSVGVVGTGGADTQYF; DNA: TGTGCCAGCAGCGTAGGAGTGGTTGGGACAGGGGGCGCAGATACGCAGTATTTT
size: .; D: TRBD2; J: TRBJ2-3; V: TRBV3-1/TRBV3-2; CDR3: CASSQVLTSGSDTQYF; DNA: TGTGCCAGCAGCCAAGTACTGACTAGCGGGAGTGATACGCAGTATTTT